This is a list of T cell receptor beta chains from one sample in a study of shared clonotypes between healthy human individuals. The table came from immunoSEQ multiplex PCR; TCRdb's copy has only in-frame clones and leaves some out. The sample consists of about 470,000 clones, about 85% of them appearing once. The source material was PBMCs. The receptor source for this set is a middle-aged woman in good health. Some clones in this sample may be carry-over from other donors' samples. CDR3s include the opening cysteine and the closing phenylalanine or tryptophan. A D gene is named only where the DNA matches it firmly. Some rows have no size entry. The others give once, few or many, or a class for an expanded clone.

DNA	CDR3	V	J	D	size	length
TGTGCCAGCAGTCCGGCCATCACAGATACGCAGTATTTT	CASSPAITDTQYF	TRBV28	TRBJ2-3	-	-	13
TGTGCCAGCAGCTTACAAGGATTAGAAGAGACCCAGTACTTC	CASSLQGLEETQYF	TRBV7-2	TRBJ2-5	-	-	14
TGTGCCACCAGCAGAGGAGGGAGTGACGAAAAACTGTTTTTT	CATSRGGSDEKLFF	TRBV15	TRBJ1-4	-	-	14
TGTGCCAGCAGAGCCCGGGGCGGGTCCTACGAGCAGTACTTC	CASRARGGSYEQYF	TRBV28	TRBJ2-7	-	-	14
TGTGCCAGTAGTATACGAAGCGGGAGAGAAGACGAGCAGTACTTC	CASSIRSGREDEQYF	TRBV19	TRBJ2-7	TRBD2	-	15
TGTGCCAGCTATCTGGCAGGGGCCCCCTACGAGCAGTACTTC	CASYLAGAPYEQYF	TRBV28	TRBJ2-7	-	-	14
TGTGCCAGCGGTGGGGTTAGCGGGAGAGCAACAGATACGCAGTATTTT	CASGGVSGRATDTQYF	TRBV2	TRBJ2-3	TRBD2	-	16
TGTGCCAGCAGAACAGACGGGACAGATTACTCCTACGAGCAGTACTTC	CASRTDGTDYSYEQYF	TRBV6-6	TRBJ2-7	TRBD1	-	16
TGTGCCAGCAGCTTACAGACCGTGAACACTGAAGCTTTCTTT	CASSLQTVNTEAFF	TRBV7-9	TRBJ1-1	-	many	14
TGTGCCAGCAGCTTAACTGAAGCTTTCTTT	CASSLTEAFF	TRBV7-9	TRBJ1-1	-	-	10
TGCAGCGTTCGCACGCAGGAGGGGCTTGGCTACACCTTC	CSVRTQEGLGYTF	TRBV29-1	TRBJ1-2	-	-	13
TGTGCCAGCAGCGTAGTCACTAGCGGCTACAATGAGCAGTTCTTC	CASSVVTSGYNEQFF	TRBV9	TRBJ2-1	TRBD2	-	15
TGTGCCAGCAGTGAATTGACTAGCGGGAGCACAGATACGCAGTATTTT	CASSELTSGSTDTQYF	TRBV25-1	TRBJ2-3	TRBD2	-	16
TGCGCCAGCAGCCAACGACAGGGTTACAATGAGCAGTTCTTC	CASSQRQGYNEQFF	TRBV4-1	TRBJ2-1	TRBD1	-	14
TGTGCCAGCAGCTTAGGGGGGCGCACCTACGAGCAGTACTTC	CASSLGGRTYEQYF	TRBV7-2	TRBJ2-7	-	-	14
TGTGCCAGCAGTTTACCCGCCACAATCCAGCAGTTCTTC	CASSLPATIQQFF	TRBV28	TRBJ2-1	-	-	13
TGTGCCAGCTCAGGGGACAGGGGATATGAGCAGTTCTTC	CASSGDRGYEQFF	TRBV18	TRBJ2-1	TRBD1	-	13
TGTGCCAGCAGACTCGTACCGGATGATACGCAGTATTTT	CASRLVPDDTQYF	TRBV5-4	TRBJ2-3	-	-	13
TGCGCCAGCAGCTGGGGGGGCCCCGGGACGGCGCAACCAAAAGATACGCAGTATTTT	CASSWGGPGTAQPKDTQYF	TRBV5-1	TRBJ2-3	-	few	19
TGTGCCTGGAGTTTGGGGACAGGCAAGGGCTACACCTTC	CAWSLGTGKGYTF	TRBV30	TRBJ1-2	TRBD1	-	13
TGCGCCAGCAGCCTATTCTCCGTTCAGGGAAGCACCGGGGAGCTGTTTTTT	CASSLFSVQGSTGELFF	TRBV5-1	TRBJ2-2	-	-	17
TGTGCCAGCAGCTTAGGGGCAGGGGCGCCAGATACGCAGTATTTT	CASSLGAGAPDTQYF	TRBV7-9	TRBJ2-3	-	few	15
TGTGCCAGCAGTTTTCAGGCCCCGGGCCACGAGCAGTACTTC	CASSFQAPGHEQYF	TRBV27	TRBJ2-7	-	-	14
TGTGCCACCAGCAGAGATGGGGACGGTAATGAAAAACTGTTTTTT	CATSRDGDGNEKLFF	TRBV15	TRBJ1-4	-	few	15
TGCGCCAGCAGCACCCAGGGGTCGGGGTCCACAGATACGCAGTATTTT	CASSTQGSGSTDTQYF	TRBV5-1	TRBJ2-3	-	-	16
TGCGCCAGCATTGAACCGGGACAGGGTATGCGAGAGCAGTACTTC	CASIEPGQGMREQYF	TRBV5-1	TRBJ2-7	TRBD1	-	15
TGTGCCAGCAGCCGGGGCCCCTTAACTAGTAAAAATGAGCAGTTCTTC	CASSRGPLTSKNEQFF	TRBV5-4	TRBJ2-1	-	-	16
TGTGCCAGCACCCCGGCTGGGGACAGGGTGTCCTACGAGCAGTACTTC	CASTPAGDRVSYEQYF	TRBV11-2	TRBJ2-7	TRBD1	-	16
TGTGCCAGCAGCTTGATCCCTGACAGTAGTTATGGCTACACCTTC	CASSLIPDSSYGYTF	TRBV5-6	TRBJ1-2	-	-	15
TGTGCCAGCACCCTGTGGGGACTAGCGGGAGGGAATGAGCAGTTCTTC	CASTLWGLAGGNEQFF	TRBV27	TRBJ2-1	TRBD2	-	16
TGTGCCAGCAGTGTGTACCGGGTGGCAGATACGCAGTATTTT	CASSVYRVADTQYF	TRBV2	TRBJ2-3	-	-	14
TGTGCCAGCAGCAGTAGCGGGATAGGAACAGATACGCAGTATTTT	CASSSSGIGTDTQYF	TRBV9	TRBJ2-3	TRBD2	-	15
TGTGCCAGCAGCTTACAGGGGAGCAATCAGCCCCAGCATTTT	CASSLQGSNQPQHF	TRBV7-9	TRBJ1-5	-	-	14
TGTGCCAGCAGCCGCGGACAGGGCGAACAGCCCCAGCATTTT	CASSRGQGEQPQHF	TRBV7-2	TRBJ1-5	TRBD1	many	14
TGTGCCAGCTCACCTTCAGGGATCTGGGATGGCTACACCTTC	CASSPSGIWDGYTF	TRBV18	TRBJ1-2	-	-	14
TGTGCCAGCAGCCGGACTATGTCGGGCGACAATGAGCAGTTCTTC	CASSRTMSGDNEQFF	TRBV11-3	TRBJ2-1	-	-	15
TGTGCCAGCAGCTTACTGGGGGGAGTATCCTCCAATGAGCAGTTCTTC	CASSLLGGVSSNEQFF	TRBV7-8	TRBJ2-1	-	-	16
TGTGCCAGCAGCCCAGGAGAGGTCGACGAGCAGTACTTC	CASSPGEVDEQYF	TRBV6-6	TRBJ2-7	-	many	13
TGCGCCAGCAGCCAAGATTGGACAGTCTACGAGCAGTACTTC	CASSQDWTVYEQYF	TRBV4-1	TRBJ2-7	-	-	14
TGTGCCAGTTCCCAGACAGGGGCGAACACCGGGGAGCTGTTTTTT	CASSQTGANTGELFF	TRBV9	TRBJ2-2	TRBD1	-	15
TGTGCCAGCAGCGAACGCAGAGCGTACGGAATGAATTCACCCCTCCACTTT	CASSERRAYGMNSPLHF	TRBV5-6	TRBJ1-6	-	few	17
TGTGCCTGGAGTTCTAACACCGGGGAGCTGTTTTTT	CAWSSNTGELFF	TRBV30	TRBJ2-2	-	-	12